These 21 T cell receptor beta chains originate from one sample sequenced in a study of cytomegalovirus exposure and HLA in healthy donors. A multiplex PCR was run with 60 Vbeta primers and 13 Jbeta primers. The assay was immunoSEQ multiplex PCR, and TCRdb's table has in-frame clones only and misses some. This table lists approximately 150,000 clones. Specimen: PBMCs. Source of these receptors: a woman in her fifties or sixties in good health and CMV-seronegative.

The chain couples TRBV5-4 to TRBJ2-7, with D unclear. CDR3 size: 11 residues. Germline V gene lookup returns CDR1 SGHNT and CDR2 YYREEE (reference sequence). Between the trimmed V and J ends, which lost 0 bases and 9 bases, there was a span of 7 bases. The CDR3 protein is CASSLAEVQYF. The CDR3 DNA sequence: TGTGCCAGCAGCTTGGCAGAGGTGCAGTACTTC.

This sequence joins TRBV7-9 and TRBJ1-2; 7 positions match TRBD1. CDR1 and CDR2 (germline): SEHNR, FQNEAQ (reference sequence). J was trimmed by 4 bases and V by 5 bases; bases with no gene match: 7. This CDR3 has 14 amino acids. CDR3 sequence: CASSLESGGYGYTF. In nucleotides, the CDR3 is TGTGCCAGCAGCCTGGAATCAGGGGGCTATGGCTACACCTTC.

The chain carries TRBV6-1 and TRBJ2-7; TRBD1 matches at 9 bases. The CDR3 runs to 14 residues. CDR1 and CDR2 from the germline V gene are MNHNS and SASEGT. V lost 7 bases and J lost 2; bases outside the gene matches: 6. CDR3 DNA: TGTGCCAGCAATGCGGGACAGGGAGCCTACGAGCAGTACTTC. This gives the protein CASNAGQGAYEQYF.

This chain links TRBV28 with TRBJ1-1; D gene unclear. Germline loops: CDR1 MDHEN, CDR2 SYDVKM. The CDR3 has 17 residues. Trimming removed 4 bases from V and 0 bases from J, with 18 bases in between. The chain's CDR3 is CASSWIFQERMNTEAFF. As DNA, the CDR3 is TGTGCCAGCAGTTGGATTTTCCAGGAAAGGATGAACACTGAAGCTTTCTTT.

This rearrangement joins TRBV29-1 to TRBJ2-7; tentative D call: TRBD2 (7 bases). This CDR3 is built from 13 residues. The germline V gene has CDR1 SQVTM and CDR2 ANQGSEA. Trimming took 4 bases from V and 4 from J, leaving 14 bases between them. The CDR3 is CSVGGGDSYEQYF. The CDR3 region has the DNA TGCAGCGTTGGGGGGGGCGACTCTTACGAGCAGTACTTC.

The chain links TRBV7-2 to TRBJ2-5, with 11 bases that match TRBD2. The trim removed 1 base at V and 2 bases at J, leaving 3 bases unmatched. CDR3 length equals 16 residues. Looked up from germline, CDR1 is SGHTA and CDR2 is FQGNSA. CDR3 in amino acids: CASSLGLAGGQETQYF. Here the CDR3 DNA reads TGTGCCAGCAGCTTAGGGTTAGCGGGGGGGCAAGAGACCCAGTACTTC.

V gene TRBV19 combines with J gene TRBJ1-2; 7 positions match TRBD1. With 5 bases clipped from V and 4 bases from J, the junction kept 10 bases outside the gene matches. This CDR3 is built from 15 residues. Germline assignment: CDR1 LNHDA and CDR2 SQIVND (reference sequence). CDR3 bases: TGTGCCAGTAGTGCCGGACAGGAACGGGGCTATGGCTACACCTTC. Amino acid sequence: CASSAGQERGYGYTF.

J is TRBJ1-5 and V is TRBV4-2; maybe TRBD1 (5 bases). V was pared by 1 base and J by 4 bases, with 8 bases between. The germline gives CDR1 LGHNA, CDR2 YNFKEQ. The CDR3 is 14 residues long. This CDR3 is CASSQGQSNQPQHF. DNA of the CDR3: TGTGCCAGCAGCCAAGGACAGTCAAATCAGCCCCAGCATTTT.

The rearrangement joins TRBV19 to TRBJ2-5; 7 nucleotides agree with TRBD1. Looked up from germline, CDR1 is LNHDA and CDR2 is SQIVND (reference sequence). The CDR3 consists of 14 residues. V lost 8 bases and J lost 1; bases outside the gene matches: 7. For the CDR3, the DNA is TGTGCCAGTTCTTTCGGGACAGCCCAAGAGACCCAGTACTTC. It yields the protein CASSFGTAQETQYF.

For the CDR3, the DNA is TGTGCCTGGAGTTCCCTAAGCTACGTCTATGGCTACACCTTC. Its protein product is CAWSSLSYVYGYTF. V is TRBV30 and J is TRBJ1-2; D is unresolved. V lost 2 bases, J lost 4 bases, and 14 bases lay in between. The germline V gene has CDR1 GTSNPN and CDR2 SVGIG (reference sequence). The CDR3 totals 14 residues. The variable domain in full, with the rest retrieved from reference TRBV30 and TRBJ1-2, is SQTIHQWPATLVQPVGSPLSLECTVEGTSNPNLYWYRQAAGRGLQLLFYSVGIGQISSEVPQNLSASRPQDRQFILSSKKLLLSDSGFYLCAWSSLSYVYGYTFGSGTRLTVV.

The CDR3 sequence is CASSQDDSQIYGYTF. The CDR3 DNA reads TGTGCCAGCAGCCAAGATGACAGTCAGATTTATGGCTACACCTTC. This chain links TRBV4-2 with TRBJ1-2, with D tentatively TRBD1 (5 bases). Looked up from germline, CDR1 is LGHNA and CDR2 is YNFKEQ. V gave up 0 bases and J gave up 5 bases, with 13 bases separating them. The CDR3 is 15 amino acids.

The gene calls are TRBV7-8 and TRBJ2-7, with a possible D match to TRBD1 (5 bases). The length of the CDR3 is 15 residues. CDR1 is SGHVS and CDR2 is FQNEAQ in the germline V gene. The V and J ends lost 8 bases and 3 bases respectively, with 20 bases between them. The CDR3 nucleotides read TGTGCCAGCCACCCTCTACCCTCAGGGAACTACGAGCAGTACTTC. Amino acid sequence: CASHPLPSGNYEQYF.

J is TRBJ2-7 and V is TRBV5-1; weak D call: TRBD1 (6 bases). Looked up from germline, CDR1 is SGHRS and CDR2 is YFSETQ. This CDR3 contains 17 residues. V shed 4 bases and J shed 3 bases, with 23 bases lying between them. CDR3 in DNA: TGCGCCAGCAGCCTACCGAACCAGGGGTCTCAACTCTACGAGCAGTACTTC. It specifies CASSLPNQGSQLYEQYF.

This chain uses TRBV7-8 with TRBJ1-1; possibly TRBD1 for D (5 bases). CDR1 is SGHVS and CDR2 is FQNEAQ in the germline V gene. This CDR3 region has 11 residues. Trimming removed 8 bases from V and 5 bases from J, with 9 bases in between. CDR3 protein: CASVGGTEAFF. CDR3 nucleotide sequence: TGTGCCAGCGTTGGGGGGACTGAAGCTTTCTTT.

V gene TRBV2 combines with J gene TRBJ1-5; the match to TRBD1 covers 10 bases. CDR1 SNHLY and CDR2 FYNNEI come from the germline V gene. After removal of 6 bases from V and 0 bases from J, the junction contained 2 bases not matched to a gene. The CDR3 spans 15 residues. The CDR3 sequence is CASSGQGVSNQPQHF. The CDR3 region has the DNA TGTGCCAGCAGCGGACAGGGGGTTAGCAATCAGCCCCAGCATTTT.

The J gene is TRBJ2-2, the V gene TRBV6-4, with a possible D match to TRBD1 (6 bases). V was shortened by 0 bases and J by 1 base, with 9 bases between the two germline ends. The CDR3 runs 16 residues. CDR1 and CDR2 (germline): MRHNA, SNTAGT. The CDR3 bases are TGTGCCAGCAGTGACTCGAGAGGGGGGAACACCGGGGAGCTGTTTTTT. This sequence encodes CASSDSRGGNTGELFF.

The DNA for the CDR3 is TGTGCCAAAGGGGGTCAGCCCCAGCATTTT. It yields the protein CAKGGQPQHF. This rearrangement joins TRBV2 to TRBJ1-5; the D gene is possibly TRBD1 (6 bases). Per germline, CDR1 SNHLY and CDR2 FYNNEI. V was trimmed by 10 bases and J by 6 bases, leaving 7 bases between them. The CDR3 contains 10 residues.

CDR3 loop: CASERAAAQGGNQPQHF. CDR3 DNA sequence: TGTGCCAGCGAGCGGGCAGCCGCCCAGGGGGGCAATCAGCCCCAGCATTTT. The V and J genes are TRBV7-9 and TRBJ1-5, with 7 bases aligning to TRBD1. Per germline, CDR1 SEHNR and CDR2 FQNEAQ (reference sequence). The CDR3 covers 17 residues. After removal of 8 bases from V and 2 bases from J, the junction contained 15 bases not matched to a gene. Together with reference TRBV7-9 and TRBJ1-5, the CDR3 gives the full variable domain: DTGVSQNPRHKITKRGQNVTFRCDPISEHNRLYWYRQTLGQGPEFLTYFQNEAQLEKSRLLSDRFSAERPKGSFSTLEIQRTEQGDSAMYLCASERAAAQGGNQPQHFGDGTRLSIL.

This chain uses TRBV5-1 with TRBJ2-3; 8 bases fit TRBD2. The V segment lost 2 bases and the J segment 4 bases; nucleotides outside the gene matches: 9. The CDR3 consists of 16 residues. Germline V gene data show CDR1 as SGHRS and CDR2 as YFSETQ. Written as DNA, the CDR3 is TGCGCCAGCAGCTTAGGAGAGACTAGCGTCGCAGATACGCAGTATTTT. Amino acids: CASSLGETSVADTQYF.

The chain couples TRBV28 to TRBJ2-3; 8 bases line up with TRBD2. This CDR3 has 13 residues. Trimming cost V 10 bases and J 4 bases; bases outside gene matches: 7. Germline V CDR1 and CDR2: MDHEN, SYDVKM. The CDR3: CATDETSADTQYF. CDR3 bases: TGTGCCACAGACGAGACTAGCGCAGATACGCAGTATTTT. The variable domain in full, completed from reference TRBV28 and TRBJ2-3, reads DVKVTQSSRYLVKRTGEKVFLECVQDMDHENMFWYRQDPGLGLRLIYFSYDVKMKEKGDIPEGYSVSREKKERFSLILESASTNQTSMYLCATDETSADTQYFGPGTRLTVL.

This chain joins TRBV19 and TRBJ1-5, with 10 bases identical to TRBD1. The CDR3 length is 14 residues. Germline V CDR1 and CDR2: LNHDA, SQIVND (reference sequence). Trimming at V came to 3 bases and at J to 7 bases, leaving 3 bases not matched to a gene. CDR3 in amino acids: CASSIGQGEQPQHF. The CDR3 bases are TGTGCCAGTAGTATCGGACAGGGGGAACAGCCCCAGCATTTT.